Each of the 10 T cell receptor beta chains below was sequenced from the same sample in a study of cytomegalovirus exposure and HLA in healthy donors. PCR amplification relied on 60 Vbeta primers (plus 13 Jbeta primers). Generated by immunoSEQ multiplex PCR, the TCRdb table keeps only in-frame clones and is missing some. This sample has roughly 110,000 clones, with roughly 67% found just once. Sequencing was performed on PBMCs. These receptor sequences come from a young man in good health and CMV-seropositive.

This clone was observed once. The V gene is TRBV6-4, the J gene TRBJ2-2; 9 bases are shared with TRBD2. The CDR3 extends over 15 amino acids. Germline V CDR1 and CDR2: MRHNA, SNTAGT. The junction had 9 bases not matched to a gene; V was cut back by 8 bases and J by 5 bases. The CDR3 spells CASQVLAGPTGELFF. CDR3 DNA sequence: TGTGCCAGCCAGGTTCTAGCGGGACCAACCGGGGAGCTGTTTTTT.

The chain is built from TRBV29-1 and TRBJ1-2; no clear D gene. Germline V CDR1 and CDR2: SQVTM, ANQGSEA. The CDR3 has 11 residues. Trimming cost V 4 bases and J 3 bases, with 6 bases left between them. CDR3 sequence reads: CSVGQDYGYTF. The DNA of the CDR3 is TGCAGCGTTGGGCAGGACTATGGCTACACCTTC.

This clone turned up a few times. This chain connects TRBV10-1 to TRBJ1-6, with TRBD1 matching over 8 bases. After removal of 5 bases from V and 10 bases from J, the junction contained 7 bases not matched to a gene. CDR3 length: 14 amino acids. The V gene's germline CDR1 is WNHNN and CDR2 SYGVQD (reference sequence). The CDR3 nucleotides read TGCGCCAGCAGTCCCGGACAGGGCGTCTCACCCCTCCACTTT. Translating it yields CASSPGQGVSPLHF.

The chain has TRBV4-1 and TRBJ2-1; D is unresolved. The CDR3 totals 12 residues. Germline V gives CDR1 MGHRA, CDR2 YSYEKL. V dropped 1 base and J dropped 8 bases, with 6 bases sitting between them. CDR3 residues: CASSQGDDEQFF. The CDR3 DNA is TGCGCCAGCAGCCAAGGCGATGATGAGCAGTTCTTC.

The chain has TRBV5-1 and TRBJ2-7; D is uncertain. Germline lookup yields CDR1 SGHRS and CDR2 YFSETQ. The CDR3 is 14 residues long. Trimming removed 0 bases from V and 0 bases from J, with 7 bases in between. CDR3 bases: TGCGCCAGCAGCTTGGCCAGATACTCCTACGAGCAGTACTTC. Amino acids: CASSLARYSYEQYF.

This clone was observed a single time. This rearrangement joins TRBV5-4 to TRBJ1-1; TRBD1 agrees at 11 bases. CDR3 length equals 15 residues. J lost 1 base, V lost 4 bases, and 3 bases had no gene match. Germline V lookup: CDR1 SGHNT, CDR2 YYREEE (reference sequence). CDR3: CASSSGTGGNTEAFF. The DNA of the CDR3 is TGTGCCAGCAGCAGCGGGACAGGGGGGAACACTGAAGCTTTCTTT.

This clone was observed a few times. The chain employs TRBV5-4 and TRBJ1-2; 8 bases fit TRBD1. With V trimmed by 0 bases and J by 7 bases, 8 bases remained unmatched. CDR3 length equals 15 residues. The V gene's germline CDR1 is SGHNT and CDR2 YYREEE (reference sequence). The CDR3 loop reads CASSLGGLRGPGYTF. The CDR3 DNA reads TGTGCCAGCAGCTTGGGGGGCCTCAGGGGGCCTGGCTACACCTTC.

The rearrangement joins TRBV5-1 to TRBJ2-1; the match to TRBD2 covers 11 bases. Trimming at V came to 4 bases and at J to 5 bases, leaving 11 bases not matched to a gene. Germline values: CDR1 SGHRS, CDR2 YFSETQ. This CDR3 contains 17 residues. CDR3 loop: CASSLPSLAGGNNEQFF. CDR3 bases: TGCGCCAGCAGCCTCCCGTCTCTAGCGGGGGGCAACAATGAGCAGTTCTTC.

Only a few counts were recorded for this clone. The V and J genes are TRBV6-5 and TRBJ2-3; 7 bases line up with TRBD2. Germline V gene lookup returns CDR1 MNHEY and CDR2 SVGAGI. The CDR3 totals 16 residues. After removal of 4 bases from V and 5 bases from J, the junction contained 12 bases not matched to a gene. The CDR3 region is CASSWGREDWEDTQYF. As DNA, the CDR3 is TGTGCCAGCAGTTGGGGCCGGGAGGACTGGGAAGATACGCAGTATTTT.

The rearrangement joins TRBV29-1 to TRBJ2-5, with a weak D call TRBD2 (6 bases). Germline V gene data show CDR1 as SQVTM and CDR2 as ANQGSEA. The length of the CDR3 is 13 residues. The V end was cut by 3 bases, the J end by 5 bases, with 13 bases between. CDR3 bases: TGCAGCGTTGAGGATACTAGCAGTGAGACCCAGTACTTC. It codes for CSVEDTSSETQYF.